This entry concerns a single T cell receptor beta chain. The entry originates in a study of blood T cell repertoires in COVID-19. TCRdb's table, derived via immunoSEQ multiplex PCR, lists solely in-frame clones and lacks some. The repertoire holds about 280,000 clones, with about 88% as singletons. The germline V gene encodes CDR1 GTSNPN and CDR2 SVGIG (reference sequence). The CDR3 spans 12 residues. Trimming took 3 bases from V and 8 from J, leaving 10 bases between them. This TCR was sampled from a woman under 40 with COVID-19, enrolled during active disease. The sequencing input was peripheral blood. The V call is TRBV30, the J call TRBJ1-4; D perhaps matches TRBD1 (5 bases). CDR3 DNA sequence: TGTGCCTGGAGGTCAGGGAACGAAAAACTGTTTTTT. The encoded protein is CAWRSGNEKLFF.